One TCR beta chain is described in this entry. Its antigen target is currently unknown. Base-call qualities are not available, and no considerably larger clone is one nucleotide away. Libraries were prepared through RT-PCR. Instrument used: Illumina HiSeq 2500. The public reads were reanalyzed by TCRdb: fastp trimming at Q25, MiXCR alignment, in-frame beta chains only. Rows with a matching CDR3 protein are joined into one entry that keeps the most common DNA and genes. Here the sample has 280,000 or so distinct CDR3 sequences; 21% occur a single time. The leading ten clones occupy roughly 10% of the sample. The CDR3 covers 16 residues, taking in both the cysteine and the phenylalanine. Only the CDR3 DNA stays, 48 bases, in frame from base 1. CDR1 and CDR2, per the germline V gene, are SGHRS and YFSETQ. V and J are truncated by 3 bases and 5 bases respectively, leaving an intervening sequence of 20 bases.

This record comes from a study of response to subunit inactivated influenza vaccine (dated by TCRdb to the late 2010s). About the full investigation: The study used deep quantitative T cell receptor repertoire profiling to track responses to a trivalent subunit inactivated influenza vaccine.

Study-wide findings and limitations: The authors proposed that each seasonal influenza vaccination may bring in only a limited number of new T cells.

The chain is assembled from TRBV5-1 and TRBJ1-1, with a tentative D gene TRBD1 over 5 matching bases. The specimen was PBMCs from blood, collected about 20 months after vaccination. The receptor was derived from a man between 50 and 75 years old who received an inactivated influenza vaccine. Donor details come from another sample of the same person, matched by shared clones. The DNA is as follows: TGCGCCAGCAGCTCAAAAATGGACACCGATTTGACTGAAGCTTTCTTT. The translation is CASSSKMDTDLTEAFF.